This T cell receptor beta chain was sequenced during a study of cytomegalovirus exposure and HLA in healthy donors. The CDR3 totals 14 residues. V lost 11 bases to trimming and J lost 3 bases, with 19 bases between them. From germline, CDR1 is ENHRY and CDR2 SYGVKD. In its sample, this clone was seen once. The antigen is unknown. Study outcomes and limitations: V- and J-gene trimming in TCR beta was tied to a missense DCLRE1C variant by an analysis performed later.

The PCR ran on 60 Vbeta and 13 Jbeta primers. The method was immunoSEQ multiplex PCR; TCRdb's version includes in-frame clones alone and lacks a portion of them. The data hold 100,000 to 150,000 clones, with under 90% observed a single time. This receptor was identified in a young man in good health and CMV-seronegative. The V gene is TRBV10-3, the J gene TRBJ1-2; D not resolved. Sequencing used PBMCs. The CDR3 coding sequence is TGTGCCTACCTAATTGAGACGGGAGACTATGGCTACACCTTC. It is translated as CAYLIETGDYGYTF.